Shown below are 24 T cell receptor beta chains from a single sample sequenced in a study of T-cell memory formation after mild COVID-19. Each CDR3 protein gets one entry after TCRdb re-called the 5' RACE reads with MiXCR. The sample contains about 140,000 distinct CDR3 sequences, about a fifth of which appear only once. Input material: PBMCs or a T cell subset sorted from them (not recorded which). These receptors came from an adult woman who had mild COVID-19 (a few samples of this study predate the infection). Cell type and time point are not known.

This clonotype has just a few counts. The chain combines TRBV5-1 with TRBJ2-1, with D perhaps matching TRBD2 (6 bases). The length of the CDR3 is 15 residues. Deletions cut 4 bases from V and 5 bases from J, with 16 bases between. Germline CDR1 and CDR2: SGHRS and YFSETQ. CDR3 in DNA: TGCGCCAGCAGCCCTGGTAATAGCGGAGACAATGAGCAGTTCTTC. Protein: CASSPGNSGDNEQFF.

The chain joins TRBV5-5 to TRBJ2-5; TRBD1 aligns across 8 bases. Trimming took 4 bases from V and 6 from J; bases not matched to a gene: 8. The germline CDR1 and CDR2 sequences are SGHKS and YYEKEE (reference sequence). The length of the CDR3 is 14 residues. CDR3 coding DNA: TGTGCCAGCAGCGCGGACAGGGTCGGTCAGACCCAGTACTTC. The encoded protein is CASSADRVGQTQYF.

This chain uses TRBV12-3 or TRBV12-4 with TRBJ1-5; D unclear. With 3 bases removed from V and 5 bases from J, the gap between germline ends came to 5 bases. The CDR3 is 12 residues long. CDR3 in amino acids: CASSLSDQPQHF. CDR3 in DNA: TGTGCCAGCAGTTTGTCAGATCAGCCCCAGCATTTT.

The sample holds many counts of this clonotype. The chain recombines TRBV12-3 or TRBV12-4 with TRBJ2-1; possible D gene TRBD2, 6 bases. The CDR3 length is 16 residues. Deletions cut 5 bases from V and 6 bases from J, with 20 bases between. The CDR3 here is CASSPKRLGQGNEQFF. Written as DNA, the CDR3 is TGTGCCAGCAGTCCTAAGAGACTAGGTCAGGGCAATGAGCAGTTCTTC.

This clonotype was found many times. This rearrangement joins TRBV30 to TRBJ2-5, with D hard to call. The CDR3 length is 11 residues. The ends were cut back, 2 bases at V and 6 bases at J, with 7 bases in the middle. Germline assignment: CDR1 GTSNPN and CDR2 SVGIG (reference sequence). This CDR3 is CAWSTSQTQYF. The CDR3 DNA is TGTGCCTGGAGTACAAGCCAGACCCAGTACTTC.

This clonotype has more than one count but fewer than ten. This chain links TRBV7-2 with TRBJ2-3; TRBD2 matches 8 bases. Trimming removed 2 bases from V and 2 bases from J; junction bases left unmatched: 6. The CDR3 length is 16 residues. In germline, CDR1 is SGHTA, CDR2 FQGNSA. This chain's CDR3 is CASSLMAGGSTDTQYF. As DNA, the CDR3 is TGTGCCAGCAGCTTAATGGCGGGAGGCTCCACAGATACGCAGTATTTT.

The chain joins TRBV18 to TRBJ1-5; 10 nucleotides agree with TRBD1. The CDR3 has 14 amino acids. The germline V gene encodes CDR1 KGHSH and CDR2 LQKENI. The J segment lost 9 bases and the V segment lost 4 bases, leaving 6 bases of the junction unmatched. The CDR3 protein is CASSLGTGAGPQHF. The CDR3 region has the DNA TGTGCCAGCTCACTTGGGACAGGGGCTGGGCCCCAGCATTTT.

The CDR3 DNA reads as TGTGCCAGTAGTATGACTCACAGGGGTGGCTACACCTTC. Its translation: CASSMTHRGGYTF. The J gene is TRBJ1-2, the V gene TRBV19; 7 bases fit TRBD1. This CDR3 has 13 amino acids. Per germline, CDR1 LNHDA and CDR2 SQIVND (reference sequence). Trimming cost V 3 bases and J 7 bases; bases outside gene matches: 5.

The chain recombines TRBV15 with TRBJ2-5; no clear D gene. The CDR3 runs 14 residues. Germline V gives CDR1 LNHNV, CDR2 YYDKDF (reference sequence). Trimming cost V 1 base and J 2 bases, with 8 bases left between them. CDR3 bases: TGTGCCACCAGCAGAGTTACCAGACAAGAGACCCAGTACTTC. Translated, it gives CATSRVTRQETQYF.

V usage is TRBV3-1 and J usage is TRBJ1-5; unclear D gene. The CDR3 runs 12 residues. Germline V gene lookup returns CDR1 LGHDT and CDR2 YNNKEL (reference sequence). V was cut by 8 bases and J by 6 bases, with 11 bases left in between. The CDR3: CASGLGPQPQHF. The CDR3 DNA reads TGTGCCAGCGGATTAGGGCCTCAGCCCCAGCATTTT.

This chain connects TRBV24-1 to TRBJ2-1; D is perhaps TRBD1 (6 bases). This CDR3 is 16 amino acids long. V lost 5 bases and J lost 7, with 20 bases in between. Germline lookup yields CDR1 KGHDR and CDR2 SFDVKD. The CDR3 coding sequence is TGTGCCACCAGTGCGTCGCCGGGACAACGAGAAAATGAGCAGTTCTTC. It encodes CATSASPGQRENEQFF.

J is TRBJ1-3 and V is TRBV9; D is uncertain. The CDR3 is made up of 15 amino acids. Germline V gene lookup returns CDR1 SGDLS and CDR2 YYNGEE. Trimming stripped 0 bases from V and 0 bases from J, with 7 bases between. This chain's CDR3 is CASSVALGSGNTIYF. CDR3 sequence (DNA): TGTGCCAGCAGCGTAGCTTTAGGCTCTGGAAACACCATATATTTT.

As concerns this clonotype: A junction boundary mismatches the germline segment, possibly from a read error. This chain connects TRBV11-3 to TRBJ2-5; no clear D. In germline, CDR1 is SGHNT, CDR2 YENEEA. This CDR3 is 13 amino acids long. CDR3 DNA sequence: TGTGCCAGCATCTTAGTTACACAAGAGACCCAGTACTTC. Protein sequence: CASILVTQETQYF.

This clonotype was detected a few times. This sequence joins TRBV5-1 and TRBJ2-7; 14 bases agree with TRBD2. The germline gives CDR1 SGHRS, CDR2 YFSETQ. The CDR3 length is 17 residues. J lost 6 bases, V lost 5 bases, and 13 bases had no gene match. For the CDR3, the DNA is TGCGCCAGCAGGCGGAACCCCGGGACTAGCGGGAGTCGCGAGCAGTACTTC. Its translation: CASRRNPGTSGSREQYF.

The V and J genes are TRBV18 and TRBJ1-1; D not resolved. The CDR3 runs to 15 residues. Germline V CDR1 and CDR2: KGHSH, LQKENI. Trimming shortened V by 2 bases and J by 1 base, and 11 bases separated the two germline ends. The CDR3 DNA sequence: TGTGCCAGCTCACCAAACCTGGGTTGGAACACTGAAGCTTTCTTT. Translation gives CASSPNLGWNTEAFF.

This chain connects TRBV30 to TRBJ1-1; tentatively, D is TRBD1 (6 bases). The germline V and J ends were trimmed by 5 bases and 0 bases, with 10 bases remaining between them. The germline V gene has CDR1 GTSNPN and CDR2 SVGIG (reference sequence). The CDR3 totals 13 residues. CDR3 bases: TGTGCCTGGGTCGGACAGATGAACACTGAAGCTTTCTTT. It translates to CAWVGQMNTEAFF.

V and J are TRBV12-3 or TRBV12-4 and TRBJ1-4; D remains unclear. The CDR3 contains 14 residues. V lost 3 bases and J lost 8, with 13 bases in between. CDR3 sequence: CASSFLRDREKLFF. Written as DNA, the CDR3 is TGTGCCAGCAGTTTTCTCCGGGATCGAGAAAAACTGTTTTTT.

The chain combines TRBV7-2 with TRBJ2-3, with unresolved D. Trimming took off 5 bases at V and 1 base at J, with 13 bases between the two ends. This CDR3 comprises 15 residues. The germline CDR1 and CDR2 sequences are SGHTA and FQGNSA. The CDR3 sequence: CASSPTSARTDTQYF. In DNA, the CDR3 is TGTGCCAGCAGCCCAACATCAGCCCGCACAGATACGCAGTATTTT.

This sequence joins TRBV20-1 and TRBJ2-1; 8 bases match TRBD2. Trimming cost V 3 bases and J 7 bases; bases outside gene matches: 5. The CDR3 consists of 13 residues. The germline gives CDR1 DFQATT, CDR2 SNEGSKA (reference sequence). The CDR3 spells CSASGGASNEQFF. DNA for the CDR3: TGCAGTGCTAGCGGGGGGGCGAGTAATGAGCAGTTCTTC.

This clonotype was observed a few times. The chain joins TRBV6-2 or TRBV6-3 to TRBJ1-2; tentative D call: TRBD1 (5 bases). Trimming took off 5 bases at V and 12 bases at J, with 13 bases between the two ends. Germline lookup yields CDR1 MNHEY and CDR2 SVGEGT. The CDR3 sequence is 11 residues long. The CDR3 loop reads CASSGGTADTF. Here the CDR3 DNA reads TGTGCCAGCAGTGGAGGGACGGCAGACACCTTC.

The CDR3 sequence is CASSSLLVSSGANVLTF. CDR3 sequence (DNA): TGCGCCAGCAGCTCGCTACTTGTATCCTCTGGGGCCAACGTCCTGACTTTC. The chain joins TRBV5-1 to TRBJ2-6, with D uncertain. Trimming removed 3 bases from V and 0 bases from J, with 13 bases in between. CDR1 and CDR2 (germline): SGHRS, YFSETQ. CDR3 length: 17 residues.

There are a few counts of this clonotype. CDR3 DNA: TGTGCCAGCAGGTCACAGGGGTGGGACTATGGCTACACCTTC. Its protein product is CASRSQGWDYGYTF. The chain links TRBV12-3 or TRBV12-4 to TRBJ1-2; the match to TRBD1 covers 7 bases. The CDR3 is 14 amino acids. The V segment lost 6 bases and the J segment 3 bases; nucleotides outside the gene matches: 7.

The chain recombines TRBV4-2 with TRBJ2-1; 8 bases fit TRBD2. V lost 5 bases to trimming and J lost 7 bases; unmatched junction nucleotides: 13. The CDR3 runs 16 residues. The germline gives CDR1 LGHNA, CDR2 YNFKEQ. The CDR3, as DNA: TGTGCCAGCAGCTTGCGAGGAGCGGGAGTACGGAATGAGCAGTTCTTC. Translated, it gives CASSLRGAGVRNEQFF.

This rearrangement joins TRBV7-2 to TRBJ1-2; D perhaps matches TRBD1 (6 bases). Germline V gene sequence: CDR1 SGHTA, CDR2 FQGNSA. The CDR3 runs to 13 residues. Trimming shortened V by 4 bases and J by 4 bases, and 10 bases separated the two germline ends. The CDR3 here is CASSSTGLYGYTF. CDR3 DNA sequence: TGTGCCAGCAGCTCGACAGGCCTCTATGGCTACACCTTC.